The 4 T cell receptor beta chains below were found in one sample sequenced in a study of blood T cell repertoires in COVID-19. Profiling relied on immunoSEQ multiplex PCR, and the TCRdb table lists in-frame clones only, not all of them. Of about 230,000 clones listed, approximately 88% are singletons. Material: PBMCs or T cells enriched from blood (not recorded which). The receptor set was obtained from a woman aged 25 to 39 who had been exposed to COVID-19.

This chain connects TRBV19 to TRBJ2-5, with 7 bases aligning to TRBD1. Germline CDR1 LNHDA, CDR2 SQIVND (reference sequence). Trimming took 1 base from V and 1 from J; bases not matched to a gene: 6. This CDR3 is 16 amino acids long. The CDR3 nucleotides read TGTGCCAGTAGTATAGGAGGGACAGCCTCCCAAGAGACCCAGTACTTC. Translated, it gives CASSIGGTASQETQYF.

V gene TRBV28 combines with J gene TRBJ2-5; the D gene is possibly TRBD2 (5 bases). Trimming removed 6 bases at V and 1 base at J, with 15 bases between. The germline V gene has CDR1 MDHEN and CDR2 SYDVKM. This CDR3 is built from 15 residues. The CDR3 DNA sequence: TGTGCCAGCAGCCCCCCGTCGGACTTCCAAGAGACCCAGTACTTC. Protein: CASSPPSDFQETQYF.

The V and J genes are TRBV19 and TRBJ1-1; the D is unclear. The CDR3 loop spans 13 amino acids. With 4 bases removed from V and 4 bases from J, the gap between germline ends came to 10 bases. Germline CDR1 and CDR2: LNHDA and SQIVND (reference sequence). The CDR3 DNA reads TGTGCCAGTAGTACAAGTGGAGGCACTGAAGCTTTCTTT. It encodes CASSTSGGTEAFF. The full variable domain, rest sourced from reference TRBV19 and TRBJ1-1, is DGGITQSPKYLFRKEGQNVTLSCEQNLNHDAMYWYRQDPGQGLRLIYYSQIVNDFQKGDIAEGYSVSREKKESFPLTVTSAQKNPTAFYLCASSTSGGTEAFFGQGTRLTVV.

V gene TRBV29-1 combines with J gene TRBJ1-5; D is unresolved. CDR1 and CDR2 from the germline V gene are SQVTM and ANQGSEA. V was pared by 4 bases and J by 1 base, with 11 bases between. The length of the CDR3 is 14 residues. The CDR3 region is CSVAEKTSNQPQHF. DNA for the CDR3: TGCAGCGTTGCGGAGAAAACGAGCAATCAGCCCCAGCATTTT.